These 23 T cell receptor beta chains were all obtained from the same sample, sequenced in a study of T cell repertoires in cytomegalovirus infection. One entry per CDR3 protein, called by TCRdb with MiXCR from the reads. The sample gives hundreds of thousands of distinct CDR3 sequences, 9.6% of which show up once; over 2.5% is in the top ten. Sequenced sample: PBMCs. Every receptor here comes from a human donor in good health (CMV status not recorded). Some clones in this sample may be carry-over from other donors' samples.

This chain uses TRBV20-1 with TRBJ2-3; weak D call: TRBD2 (5 bases). Looked up from germline, CDR1 is DFQATT and CDR2 is SNEGSKA (reference sequence). CDR3 length equals 17 residues. V was pared by 6 bases and J by 0 bases, with 22 bases between. Written as DNA, the CDR3 is TGCAGTGCAATAGCGTGGGGATCTCCTACTAGCACAGATACGCAGTATTTT. It is translated as CSAIAWGSPTSTDTQYF.

This clonotype occurred a few times. This chain uses TRBV10-2 with TRBJ2-7; TRBD2 is a possible D gene (5 bases). The CDR3 spans 12 residues. Trimming pared 4 bases from V and 10 bases from J, leaving 14 bases between. Germline CDR1 WSHSY, CDR2 SAAADI. As DNA, the CDR3 is TGCGCCAGCAGTGGGAGCGCGGGCTTACAGTACGTC. The encoded protein is CASSGSAGLQYV.

This clonotype occurred a few times. The chain joins TRBV14 to TRBJ2-7; D could derive from TRBD1 or TRBD2 (6 bases each). V lost 6 bases and J lost 2, with 11 bases in between. Germline assignment: CDR1 SGHDN and CDR2 FVKESK. The CDR3 is 13 amino acids. In nucleotides, the CDR3 is TGTGCCAGCAGGCCGAGGGGGGCCTACGAGCAGTACTTC. Translation gives CASRPRGAYEQYF.

This clonotype was detected many times. This chain links TRBV29-1 with TRBJ1-1; 7 bases fit TRBD1. Germline values: CDR1 SQVTM, CDR2 ANQGSEA. The CDR3 is 14 amino acids. J lost 0 bases, V lost 7 bases, and 8 bases had no gene match. The DNA for the CDR3 is TGCAGCGGCGGGACAGCGGAATTGAACACTGAAGCTTTCTTT. This codes for CSGGTAELNTEAFF.

There are many counts of this clonotype. This rearrangement joins TRBV20-1 to TRBJ2-5, with TRBD2 matching over 7 bases. The CDR3 has 12 residues. V shed 4 bases, J shed 5 bases, and the junction held 4 bases outside the gene matches. Germline V lookup: CDR1 DFQATT, CDR2 SNEGSKA (reference sequence). DNA for the CDR3: TGCAGTGCTATAAGCGGGGCCGAGACCCAGTACTTC. This translates into CSAISGAETQYF.

This clonotype has a count of ten or more. The chain employs TRBV2 and TRBJ2-7; no firm D call. The ends were cut back, 3 bases at V and 7 bases at J, with 16 bases in the middle. Per germline, CDR1 SNHLY and CDR2 FYNNEI. This CDR3 comprises 14 residues. CDR3 loop: CASSEVPKAPEQYV. The CDR3 DNA sequence: TGTGCCAGCAGTGAGGTGCCGAAGGCACCTGAGCAGTACGTC.

This clonotype was observed a handful of times. This rearrangement joins TRBV7-9 to TRBJ2-5; D remains ambiguous. V lost 0 bases to trimming and J lost 1 base, with 9 bases between them. The germline V gene has CDR1 SEHNR and CDR2 FQNEAQ (reference sequence). This CDR3 has 15 residues. The CDR3 DNA reads as TGTGCCAGCAGCTTAGCTTCCCCAGGCCAAGAGACCCAGTACTTC. This translates into CASSLASPGQETQYF. The complete variable domain, with remaining parts taken from reference TRBV7-9 and TRBJ2-5, reads DTGVSQNPRHKITKRGQNVTFRCDPISEHNRLYWYRQTLGQGPEFLTYFQNEAQLEKSRLLSDRFSAERPKGSFSTLEIQRTEQGDSAMYLCASSLASPGQETQYFGPGTRLLVL.

This clonotype was seen ten or more times. This chain connects TRBV11-1 to TRBJ2-1; tentatively, D is TRBD2 (7 bases). The CDR3 contains 14 residues. Germline V gene lookup returns CDR1 SGHAT and CDR2 FQDESV (reference sequence). Trimming pared 5 bases from V and 8 bases from J, leaving 16 bases between. The CDR3 sequence is CASSAEGGQDEQFF. DNA for the CDR3: TGTGCCAGCAGCGCAGAGGGGGGGCAGGATGAGCAGTTCTTC.

Many counts were recorded for this clonotype. The chain is built from TRBV7-9 and TRBJ1-5; no definite D call. The CDR3 spans 17 residues. V was cut by 1 base and J by 4 bases, with 17 bases left in between. The germline V gene encodes CDR1 SEHNR and CDR2 FQNEAQ (reference sequence). CDR3 region: CASSLEGGLYPNQPQHF. The CDR3 bases are TGTGCCAGCAGCTTAGAAGGCGGACTATATCCGAATCAGCCCCAGCATTTT.

The rearrangement joins TRBV29-1 to TRBJ1-1; 7 bases match TRBD1. There are 13 residues in the CDR3. Germline values: CDR1 SQVTM, CDR2 ANQGSEA. V dropped 5 bases and J dropped 4; count of bases not matched to a gene: 7. The CDR3 DNA is TGCAGCGTTCCAGGGACAGCGACCACTGAAGCTTTCTTT. Translated, it gives CSVPGTATTEAFF.

This clonotype was counted at least ten times. Written as DNA, the CDR3 is TGTGCCATTGCCAGGGGAAAGAACACCGGGGAGCTGTTTTTT. This gives the protein CAIARGKNTGELFF. This chain connects TRBV6-2 or TRBV6-3 to TRBJ2-2, with D possibly matching TRBD1 (6 bases). The CDR3 spans 14 residues. Germline V CDR1 and CDR2: MNHEY, SVGEGT. Trimming cost V 10 bases and J 1 base, with 13 bases left between them.

This clonotype has only a few counts. The V gene is TRBV28, the J gene TRBJ2-5, with D possibly called TRBD1 or TRBD2 (5 bases each). This CDR3 contains 14 residues. Per the germline V gene, CDR1 is MDHEN and CDR2 is SYDVKM. The V and J ends lost 5 bases and 7 bases respectively, with 17 bases between them. The CDR3 reads CASSAGTVARTQYF. The DNA for the CDR3 is TGTGCCAGCAGTGCCGGGACGGTAGCCCGGACCCAGTACTTC.

This clonotype was counted at least ten times. The chain carries TRBV9 and TRBJ2-1, with TRBD1 identical over 9 bases. This CDR3 is 15 amino acids long. The junction had 13 bases not matched to a gene; V was cut back by 6 bases and J by 9 bases. Germline V gives CDR1 SGDLS, CDR2 YYNGEE. CDR3 sequence (DNA): TGTGCCAGCACTCCCTCCGGGACAGGGCTTGGTGAGCAGTTCTTC. Translating it yields CASTPSGTGLGEQFF.

In this sample, this clonotype turned up many times. This rearrangement joins TRBV7-8 to TRBJ1-1; no firm D call. Trimming left V 0 bases short and J 5 bases short, with 10 bases between. The germline CDR1 and CDR2 sequences are SGHVS and FQNEAQ. This CDR3 spans 14 amino acids. CDR3 bases: TGTGCCAGCAGCTTAGCGGGAGTAGGTACTGAAGCTTTCTTT. Amino acids: CASSLAGVGTEAFF.

The chain uses TRBV28 and TRBJ2-5; 12 nucleotides match TRBD2. The length of the CDR3 is 18 residues. Germline CDR1 reads MDHEN; CDR2 reads SYDVKM. Trimming cost V 0 bases and J 5 bases; bases outside gene matches: 10. The CDR3 DNA follows: TGTGCCAGCAGTTTATGGATCTCTTGGACTAGCGGGGAGGAGACCCAGTACTTC. Protein: CASSLWISWTSGEETQYF.

The chain is built from TRBV29-1 and TRBJ1-2; D is ambiguous. Looked up from germline, CDR1 is SQVTM and CDR2 is ANQGSEA. The CDR3 loop spans 12 amino acids. The V and J ends lost 3 bases and 10 bases respectively, with 15 bases between them. CDR3 DNA sequence: TGCAGCGTTGAGAGGCCTTCTCGGGACTACACCTTC. Its translation is CSVERPSRDYTF.

This clonotype was observed at least ten times. The chain is built from TRBV5-4 and TRBJ2-1; 12 nucleotides match TRBD2. V was pared by 0 bases and J by 9 bases, with 7 bases of the junction left unmatched. CDR3 length equals 16 residues. Germline V gene data show CDR1 as SGHNT and CDR2 as YYREEE (reference sequence). CDR3 region: CASSLGGTSGSIEQFF. CDR3 nucleotide sequence: TGTGCCAGCAGCTTGGGTGGGACTAGCGGGTCGATTGAGCAGTTCTTC.

This clonotype was counted ten times or more. The germline gene is not matched at one end of the junction; a read error may be the cause. The chain recombines TRBV12-3 or TRBV12-4 with TRBJ1-6, with D unclear. The CDR3 covers 13 residues. The CDR3 region has the DNA TGTGCCAGCAGCTTAGGAAGAAATTCACCCCTCCACTTT. Translation gives CASSLGRNSPLHF.

This clonotype has at least ten counts. The chain combines TRBV7-8 with TRBJ2-1, with 11 bases matching TRBD2. Trimming at V came to 1 base and at J to 8 bases, leaving 7 bases not matched to a gene. This CDR3 is 16 amino acids long. CDR1 and CDR2 (germline): SGHVS, FQNEAQ. This chain's CDR3 is CASSLVALAGGHEQFF. CDR3 in DNA: TGTGCCAGCAGCTTAGTTGCCCTAGCGGGGGGCCATGAGCAGTTCTTC.

The gene calls are TRBV19 and TRBJ2-2; D ambiguous. V was cut by 10 bases and J by 0 bases, with 18 bases left in between. This CDR3 comprises 16 residues. Germline CDR1 LNHDA, CDR2 SQIVND (reference sequence). The chain's CDR3 is CATSSWRIANTGELFF. CDR3 DNA sequence: TGTGCCACATCCTCCTGGAGAATTGCGAACACCGGGGAGCTGTTTTTT.

At least ten counts were recorded for this clonotype. V usage is TRBV2 and J usage is TRBJ1-1; perhaps TRBD1 as D (6 bases). Germline CDR1 and CDR2: SNHLY and FYNNEI. With 8 bases removed from V and 4 bases from J, the gap between germline ends came to 17 bases. This CDR3 comprises 14 residues. CDR3 nucleotide sequence: TGTGCCAGCTTGAGGGGGGAGGGGGGCACTGAAGCTTTCTTT. This gives the protein CASLRGEGGTEAFF.

At least ten counts were recorded for this clonotype. The chain is built from TRBV12-3 or TRBV12-4 and TRBJ1-1, with TRBD1 matching over 8 bases. J gave up 1 base and V 5 bases, and 6 bases lay outside the gene matches. This CDR3 has 15 residues. The CDR3 here is CASSTRTGRNTEAFF. CDR3 DNA sequence: TGTGCCAGCAGTACTCGGACAGGGCGGAACACTGAAGCTTTCTTT.

This clonotype was seen at least ten times. The chain couples TRBV3-1 to TRBJ1-2; 10 bases map to TRBD1. Per the germline V gene, CDR1 is LGHDT and CDR2 is YNNKEL (reference sequence). Trimming took 4 bases from V and 13 from J; bases not matched to a gene: 6. This CDR3 region has 12 residues. CDR3 bases: TGTGCCAGCAGCCCGCCGGGACAGGGGTCCACCTTC. Protein sequence: CASSPPGQGSTF.